A single sample is the source of the 12 T cell receptor beta chains below, sequenced in a study of CD8+CD57+ T cells in acquired aplastic anemia. Patients picked for sequencing had shown CD8+CD57+ cell expansion detected by flow cytometry. The use of genomic DNA as template underpinned the TCR beta VDJ and CDR3 profiling. Each CDR3 protein gets one entry after TCRdb re-called the reads with MiXCR. Found here are more than 150,000 distinct CDR3 sequences, around 50% of them singletons; the top ten hold over 10%. The sample consisted of sorted CD4+, CD8+, or CD8+CD57+ T cells (not recorded which) from PBMCs. These receptors all stem from a human donor with aplastic anemia.

The genes are TRBV20-1 and TRBJ1-2; the D is unclear. The CDR3 sequence is 13 residues long. V was clipped by 3 bases and J by 4 bases, with 12 bases between them. Germline CDR1 is DFQATT and CDR2 is SNEGSKA (reference sequence). The CDR3 nucleotides are TGCAGTGCTAGCGCCGGTCCAGGCTATGGCTACACCTTC. Translated: CSASAGPGYGYTF.

The V and J genes are TRBV25-1 and TRBJ2-1; D is unclear. Germline loops: CDR1 MGHDK, CDR2 SYGVNS. CDR3 length equals 13 residues. V dropped 3 bases and J dropped 7 bases, with 10 bases sitting between them. CDR3: CASSDRKHNEQFF. CDR3 in DNA: TGTGCCAGCAGTGATCGAAAGCATAATGAGCAGTTCTTC.

This clonotype has more than one count but fewer than ten. This chain joins TRBV27 and TRBJ2-7; 10 bases align to TRBD2. Germline CDR1 and CDR2: MNHEY and SMNVEV (reference sequence). The J segment lost 7 bases and the V segment lost 5 bases, leaving 17 bases of the junction unmatched. The CDR3 totals 17 residues. The CDR3 DNA follows: TGTGCCAGCAGTCTAAGTTTTAGCGGGGGGTCCCACGGAGAGCAGTACTTC. Its protein is CASSLSFSGGSHGEQYF.

J is TRBJ2-5 and V is TRBV4-1, with D hard to call. Germline V gives CDR1 MGHRA, CDR2 YSYEKL. V was shortened by 1 base and J by 3 bases, with 9 bases between the two germline ends. The CDR3 is 14 residues long. CDR3 DNA: TGCGCCAGCAGCCAAGTTTCCGGAGAAGAGACCCAGTACTTC. It translates to CASSQVSGEETQYF.

Only a few counts were recorded for this clonotype. This chain links TRBV7-2 with TRBJ2-7; 13 positions agree with TRBD2. V lost 0 bases and J lost 1; bases outside the gene matches: 3. The CDR3 has 17 residues. Germline CDR1 is SGHTA and CDR2 is FQGNSA. CDR3 loop: CASSLAGGLAGSYEQYF. CDR3 nucleotide sequence: TGTGCCAGCAGCTTAGCGGGGGGACTAGCGGGATCCTACGAGCAGTACTTC.

This clonotype was picked up a small number of times. The chain is built from TRBV2 and TRBJ1-2, with 8 bases lining up with TRBD1. Germline trimming cut 5 bases from V and 7 bases from J; bases unmatched to any gene: 9. CDR3 length: 14 residues. Germline V CDR1 and CDR2: SNHLY, FYNNEI. CDR3 region: CASSSLDRVGGYTF. For the CDR3, the DNA is TGTGCCAGCAGTTCCCTGGACAGGGTGGGTGGCTACACCTTC.

The CDR3 nucleotides are TGTGCCAGCAACCCAGGGAGACTAGCGGGAAGTAGGTACGAGCAGTACTTC. It specifies CASNPGRLAGSRYEQYF. The rearrangement joins TRBV25-1 to TRBJ2-7, with 11 bases lining up with TRBD2. Per the germline V gene, CDR1 is MGHDK and CDR2 is SYGVNS. The junction had 15 bases not matched to a gene; V was cut back by 7 bases and J by 4 bases. The CDR3 is made up of 17 amino acids.

Concerning this clonotype itself: This CDR3 fails to terminate in the conserved phenylalanine or tryptophan, so it likely reflects a read error. This chain links TRBV25-1 with TRBJ1-1; 8 bases map to TRBD1. Per germline, CDR1 MGHDK and CDR2 SYGVNS. This CDR3 is 18 amino acids long. J was trimmed by 5 bases and V by 3 bases; bases with no gene match: 17. This chain's CDR3 is CASSDRTRGLGGNTEAFS. The CDR3 DNA is TGTGCCAGCAGTGACCGAACCAGGGGGCTAGGGGGGAATACTGAAGCTTTCTCT.

V usage is TRBV6-1 and J usage is TRBJ2-7, with 7 positions matching TRBD1. The germline V gene has CDR1 MNHNS and CDR2 SASEGT. The V gene end was trimmed by 9 bases and the J gene end by 4 bases; junction bases not matched to a gene: 6. CDR3 length: 12 residues. The CDR3 spells CASATGWYEQYF. CDR3 bases: TGTGCCAGTGCGACAGGGTGGTACGAGCAGTACTTC.

The chain combines TRBV29-1 with TRBJ1-1; no clear D gene. The CDR3 is 14 amino acids. V lost 7 bases to trimming and J lost 2 bases, with 17 bases between them. Germline V gives CDR1 SQVTM, CDR2 ANQGSEA. CDR3 coding DNA: TGCAGCGGCGGAACGGGGAGGGCCAACACTGAAGCTTTCTTT. Translating gives CSGGTGRANTEAFF.

This chain joins TRBV2 and TRBJ1-2; possible D gene TRBD1, 5 bases. Per germline, CDR1 SNHLY and CDR2 FYNNEI. Trimming shortened V by 6 bases and J by 13 bases, and 12 bases separated the two germline ends. This CDR3 region has 10 residues. Here the CDR3 reads CASSLRDPTF. Written as DNA, the CDR3 is TGTGCCAGCAGCCTCCGGGACCCCACCTTC.

A word on this clonotype: The junction and the germline gene differ at one end; a read error may be behind it. The genes are TRBV5-1 and TRBJ2-3, with D uncertain. Germline V gene sequence: CDR1 SGHRS, CDR2 YFSETQ. The CDR3 is 13 residues long. CDR3: CASSLAGTDTQYF. The DNA for the CDR3 is TGTGCCAGCAGCTTAGCAGGCACAGATACGCAGTATTTT. Supplemented by reference TRBV5-1 and TRBJ2-3, the full variable domain reads KAGVTQTPRYLIKTRGQQVTLSCSPISGHRSVSWYQQTPGQGLQFLFEYFSETQRNKGNFPGRFSGRQFSNSRSEMNVSTLELGDSALYLCASSLAGTDTQYFGPGTRLTVL.